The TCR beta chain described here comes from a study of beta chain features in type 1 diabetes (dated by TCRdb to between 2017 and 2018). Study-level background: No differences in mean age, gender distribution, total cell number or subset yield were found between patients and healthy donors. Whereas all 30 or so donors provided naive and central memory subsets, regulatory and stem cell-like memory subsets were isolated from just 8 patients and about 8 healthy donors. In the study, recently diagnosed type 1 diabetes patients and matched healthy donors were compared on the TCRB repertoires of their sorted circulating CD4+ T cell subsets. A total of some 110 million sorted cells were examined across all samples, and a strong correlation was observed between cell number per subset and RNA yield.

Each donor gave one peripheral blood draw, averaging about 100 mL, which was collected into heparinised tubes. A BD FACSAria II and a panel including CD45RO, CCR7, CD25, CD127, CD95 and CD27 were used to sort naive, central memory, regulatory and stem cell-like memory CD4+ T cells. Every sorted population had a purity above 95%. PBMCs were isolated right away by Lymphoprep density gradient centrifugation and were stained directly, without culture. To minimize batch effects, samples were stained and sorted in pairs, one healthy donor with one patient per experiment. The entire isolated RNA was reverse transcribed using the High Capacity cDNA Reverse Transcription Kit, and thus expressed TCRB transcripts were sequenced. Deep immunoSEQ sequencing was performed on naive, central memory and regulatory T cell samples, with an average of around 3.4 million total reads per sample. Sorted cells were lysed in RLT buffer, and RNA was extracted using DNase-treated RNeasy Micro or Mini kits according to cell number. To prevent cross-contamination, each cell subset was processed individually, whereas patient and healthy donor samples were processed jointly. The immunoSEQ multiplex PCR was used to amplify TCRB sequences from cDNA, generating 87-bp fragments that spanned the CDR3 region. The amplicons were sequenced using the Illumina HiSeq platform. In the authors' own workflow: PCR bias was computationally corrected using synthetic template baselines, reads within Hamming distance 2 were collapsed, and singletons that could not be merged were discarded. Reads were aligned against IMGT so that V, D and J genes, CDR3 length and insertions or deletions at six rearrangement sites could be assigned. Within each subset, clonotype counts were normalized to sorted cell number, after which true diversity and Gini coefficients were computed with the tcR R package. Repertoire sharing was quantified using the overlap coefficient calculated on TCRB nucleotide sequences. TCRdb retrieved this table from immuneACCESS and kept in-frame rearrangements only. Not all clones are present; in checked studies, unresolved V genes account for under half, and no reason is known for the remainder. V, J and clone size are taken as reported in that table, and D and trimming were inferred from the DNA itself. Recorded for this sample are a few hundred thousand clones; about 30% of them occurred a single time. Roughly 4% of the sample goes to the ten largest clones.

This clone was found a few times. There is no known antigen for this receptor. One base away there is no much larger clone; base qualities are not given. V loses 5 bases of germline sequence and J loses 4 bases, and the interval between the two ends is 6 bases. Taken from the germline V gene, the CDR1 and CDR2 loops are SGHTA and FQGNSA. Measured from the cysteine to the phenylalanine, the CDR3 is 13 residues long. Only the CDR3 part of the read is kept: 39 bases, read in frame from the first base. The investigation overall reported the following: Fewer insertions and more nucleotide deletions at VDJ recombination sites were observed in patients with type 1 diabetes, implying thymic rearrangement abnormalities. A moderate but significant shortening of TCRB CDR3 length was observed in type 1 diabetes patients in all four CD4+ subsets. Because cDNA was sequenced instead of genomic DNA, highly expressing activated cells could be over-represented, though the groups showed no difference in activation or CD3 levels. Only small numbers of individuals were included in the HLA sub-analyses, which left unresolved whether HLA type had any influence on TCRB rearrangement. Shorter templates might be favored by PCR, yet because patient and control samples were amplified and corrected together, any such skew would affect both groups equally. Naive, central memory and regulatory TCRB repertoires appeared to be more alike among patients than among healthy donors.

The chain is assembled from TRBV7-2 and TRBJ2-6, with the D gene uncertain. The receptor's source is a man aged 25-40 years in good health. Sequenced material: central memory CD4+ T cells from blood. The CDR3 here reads CASSPPGANVLTF. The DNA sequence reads TGTGCCAGCAGCCCCCCAGGGGCCAACGTCCTGACTTTC.